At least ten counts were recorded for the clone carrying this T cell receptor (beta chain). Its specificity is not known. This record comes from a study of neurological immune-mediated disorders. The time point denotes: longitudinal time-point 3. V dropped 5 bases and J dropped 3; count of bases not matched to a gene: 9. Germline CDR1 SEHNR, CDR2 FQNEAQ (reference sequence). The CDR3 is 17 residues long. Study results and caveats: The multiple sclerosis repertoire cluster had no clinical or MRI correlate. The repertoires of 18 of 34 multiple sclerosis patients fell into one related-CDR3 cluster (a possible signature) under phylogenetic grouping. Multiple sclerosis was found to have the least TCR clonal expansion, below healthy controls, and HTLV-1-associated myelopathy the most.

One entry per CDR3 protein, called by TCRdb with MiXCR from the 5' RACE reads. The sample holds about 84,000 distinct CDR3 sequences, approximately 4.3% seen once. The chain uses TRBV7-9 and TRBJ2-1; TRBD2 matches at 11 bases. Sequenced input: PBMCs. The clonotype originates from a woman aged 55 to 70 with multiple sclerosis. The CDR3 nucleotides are TGTGCCAGCAGCCCTAAGAGACTAGCGGGGAGCTACAATGAGCAGTTCTTC. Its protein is CASSPKRLAGSYNEQFF.